The 6 T cell receptor beta chains listed next were all sequenced from one sample in a study of blood T cell repertoires in COVID-19. The method was immunoSEQ multiplex PCR; TCRdb's version includes in-frame clones alone and lacks a portion of them. The data show 200,000 to 250,000 clones, 70% to 85% seen once. Sequenced sample: peripheral blood. Every receptor here comes from a human donor in a cohort sampled during active COVID-19.

This clone appeared once. The chain links TRBV6-5 to TRBJ2-1; tentative D call: TRBD1 (6 bases). V lost 4 bases and J lost 7, with 14 bases in between. The CDR3 runs 14 residues. Per germline, CDR1 MNHEY and CDR2 SVGAGI. This chain's CDR3 is CASSSRGLGNEQFF. The CDR3 nucleotides read TGTGCCAGCAGTTCCAGGGGTTTGGGGAATGAGCAGTTCTTC.

This clone turned up a few times. CDR3 protein: CASSPGRGGEKLFF. In DNA form, the CDR3 reads TGCGCCAGCAGCCCGGGGAGGGGGGGCGAAAAACTGTTTTTT. The chain links TRBV5-1 to TRBJ1-4; TRBD1 might be the D (6 bases). The CDR3 consists of 14 residues. Trimming took off 4 bases at V and 8 bases at J, with 15 bases between the two ends. The germline gives CDR1 SGHRS, CDR2 YFSETQ.

The chain recombines TRBV7-2 with TRBJ2-4; 7 bases match TRBD1. CDR1 is SGHTA, CDR2 FQGNSA, per germline. The J segment lost 6 bases and the V segment lost 4 bases, leaving 12 bases of the junction unmatched. The CDR3 spans 16 residues. The CDR3 spells CASSSSLGDRSNIQYF. The CDR3 DNA is TGTGCCAGCAGCTCTTCTTTAGGGGACAGATCAAACATTCAGTACTTC.

The chain is built from TRBV27 and TRBJ2-6; the D gene is possibly TRBD1 (7 bases). CDR1 MNHEY and CDR2 SMNVEV come from the germline V gene (reference sequence). Trimming left V 8 bases short and J 4 bases short, with 21 bases between. The CDR3 totals 17 residues. CDR3 in amino acids: CASSPGGQRAGANVLTF. In DNA, the CDR3 is TGTGCCAGCTCCCCCGGGGGACAGCGAGCGGGGGCCAACGTCCTGACTTTC.

The V and J genes are TRBV5-1 and TRBJ1-5, with 9 bases identical to TRBD1. V shed 0 bases, J shed 5 bases, and the junction held 6 bases outside the gene matches. Germline assignment: CDR1 SGHRS and CDR2 YFSETQ. The CDR3 loop spans 16 amino acids. In nucleotides, the CDR3 is TGCGCCAGCAGCTTGGATTCGGGACAGGGTCATCAGCCCCAGCATTTT. Amino acid sequence: CASSLDSGQGHQPQHF.

The chain joins TRBV15 to TRBJ2-1, with TRBD2 matching over 8 bases. Germline V gene lookup returns CDR1 LNHNV and CDR2 YYDKDF (reference sequence). CDR3 length: 13 amino acids. With 0 bases clipped from V and 10 bases from J, the junction kept 2 bases outside the gene matches. CDR3 region: CATSREREGEQFF. In nucleotides, the CDR3 is TGTGCCACCAGCAGAGAACGGGAGGGCGAGCAGTTCTTC.